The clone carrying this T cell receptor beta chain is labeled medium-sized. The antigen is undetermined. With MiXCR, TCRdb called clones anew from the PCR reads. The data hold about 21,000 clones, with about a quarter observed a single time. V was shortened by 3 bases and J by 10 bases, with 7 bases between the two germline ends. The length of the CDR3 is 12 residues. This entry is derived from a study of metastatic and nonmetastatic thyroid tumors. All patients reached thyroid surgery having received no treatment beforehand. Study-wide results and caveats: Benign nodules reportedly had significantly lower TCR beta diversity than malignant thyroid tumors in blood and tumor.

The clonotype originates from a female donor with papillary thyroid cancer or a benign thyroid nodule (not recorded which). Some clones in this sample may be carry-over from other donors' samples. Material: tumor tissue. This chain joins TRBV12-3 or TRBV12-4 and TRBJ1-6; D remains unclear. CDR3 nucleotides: TGTGCCAGCAGTTTGAGTGACTCACCCCTCCACTTT. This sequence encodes CASSLSDSPLHF.